The T cell receptor beta chain described here comes from a study of shared clonotypes between healthy human individuals. Libraries were prepared by immunoSEQ multiplex PCR; TCRdb keeps only in-frame clonotypes and omits some of them. The sample includes hundreds of thousands of clones, approximately 96% of them seen just once. Only one count was recorded for this clone. Positive CCR7 selection of CD45RO-negative cells yielded the naive CD8 cells, and terminally differentiated effector memory CD45RA+ cells were excluded. V was trimmed by 3 bases and J by 2 bases, leaving 14 bases between them. Germline assignment: CDR1 MNHEY and CDR2 SMNVEV (reference sequence). The CDR3 consists of 16 residues.

Sequencing was carried out using naive CD8+ T cells sorted from blood. J is TRBJ2-1 and V is TRBV27, with a tentative D call TRBD2 (7 bases). The sequence was obtained from a woman in her thirties in good health. The CDR3 nucleotides read TGTGCCAGCAGTTTGGCTAGGGGGAGGGCCTACAATGAGCAGTTCTTC. Translated: CASSLARGRAYNEQFF.